The present entry profiles one T cell receptor beta chain with its context. Its antigen is not known. The data were obtained in a study of post-analysis software for immune sequencing data. Looking at the study overall: Clinical courses comprised relapsing-remitting, secondary progressive and progressive-relapsing multiple sclerosis. Study results and limitations: Compared against controls, patients with multiple sclerosis displayed significantly lower normalized Chao1 diversity. By F measure, strong co-clustering occurred among samples prepared in the same batch. Higher frequency in patients than in controls was seen for roughly 5 TRBV segments, with TRBV5-6, TRBV5-1 and TRBV20-1 among them.

TCR beta cDNA libraries had unique molecular identifiers. TCRdb reanalysed the PCR reads using MiXCR and keeps one entry per CDR3 protein. The table has about 810,000 distinct CDR3 sequences, 53% seen once; the top ten hold 4.6%. Per the germline V gene, CDR1 is SGHDN and CDR2 is FVKESK. V was clipped by 0 bases and J by 0 bases, with 11 bases between them. The CDR3 extends over 16 amino acids. The sequencing input was blood. This TCR derives from a girl aged 5-17 years with multiple sclerosis. V is TRBV14 and J is TRBJ1-1, with D possibly matching TRBD1 (6 bases). The CDR3 region is CASSQDRGVVNTEAFF. CDR3 in DNA: TGTGCCAGCAGCCAAGACAGGGGAGTCGTGAACACTGAAGCTTTCTTT.